This T cell receptor beta chain was sequenced during a study of patients and donors after allogeneic stem cell transplantation. TCRdb re-analysed the RT-PCR reads in MiXCR, keeping a single row per CDR3 protein. The sample has hundreds of thousands of distinct CDR3 sequences, around 40% seen once. Trimming took 1 base from V and 7 from J; bases not matched to a gene: 6. The germline V gene encodes CDR1 MGHRA and CDR2 YSYEKL. The CDR3 is made up of 14 amino acids. Sequenced: blood, either unsorted or a sorted T cell fraction (not recorded which). The chain links TRBV4-1 to TRBJ1-1; 7 bases are shared with TRBD1. The receptor comes from a human donor who was either an allogeneic HSCT recipient or a stem cell or donor lymphocyte infusion donor (not recorded which). It is not recorded whose cells these are; they may come from a transplant donor. The DNA of the CDR3 is TGCGCCAGCAGCCAAGTAACAGGGGAGATTGAAGCTTTCTTT. It translates to CASSQVTGEIEAFF.